This TCR beta chain was captured by sequencing in a study of T-cell reconstitution after alpha-beta-depleted transplantation in children. Study-wide findings and caveats: Elevated TCRbeta diversity at day 60 was traced, in some patients, to surviving recipient T cells and thymic progenitors.

TCRbeta library preparation incorporated unique molecular identifiers. Using its own MiXCR run on the PCR reads, TCRdb lists one record per CDR3 protein. Of 800,000 to 1,000,000 distinct CDR3 sequences listed, roughly 29% are singletons. Turning to this clonotype: Its cognate antigen is unknown.

The CDR3 spans 16 residues. Germline V gene lookup returns CDR1 SGHTA and CDR2 FQGNSA. With V trimmed by 5 bases and J by 4 bases, 11 bases remained unmatched. The sample consisted of PBMCs, mostly from graft donor cells, taken 360 days after TCRalphabeta/CD19-depleted stem cell transplant. The V gene is TRBV7-2, the J gene TRBJ2-5; TRBD2 matches at 9 bases. The clonotype originates from a boy less than two years old who had a stem cell transplant for SCID, so the T cells may come from the graft donor. The CDR3 nucleotides are TGTGCCAGCAGCCTCGGGCTAGCGGGGAGAGGAGAGACCCAGTACTTC. This sequence encodes CASSLGLAGRGETQYF.